Listed here are 23 T cell receptor beta chains from one sample, sequenced in a study of T-cell memory formation after mild COVID-19. TCRdb reanalysed the 5' RACE reads using MiXCR and keeps one entry per CDR3 protein. The sample includes about 240,000 distinct CDR3 sequences, over 9% of them seen just once. The sample consisted of PBMCs or a T cell subset sorted from them (not recorded which). These receptors were obtained from a man between 18 and 35 years old who had mild COVID-19 (a few samples of this study predate the infection). Cell type and time point are not known.

The table lists this clonotype with a few counts. The V gene is TRBV3-1, the J gene TRBJ2-1, with D perhaps matching TRBD1 or TRBD2 (6 bases each). The CDR3 has 13 amino acids. The V end was cut by 5 bases, the J end by 9 bases, with 14 bases between. Germline lookup yields CDR1 LGHDT and CDR2 YNNKEL (reference sequence). CDR3 loop: CASSLEQGLEQFF. DNA of the CDR3: TGTGCCAGCAGCTTAGAACAGGGACTTGAGCAGTTCTTC.

This clonotype was observed many times. The genes are TRBV4-1 and TRBJ1-1; possible D gene TRBD1, 5 bases. This CDR3 comprises 16 residues. The germline V gene has CDR1 MGHRA and CDR2 YSYEKL. V lost 0 bases to trimming and J lost 8 bases, with 19 bases between them. CDR3 loop: CASSQDRRVRTLEAFF. Here the CDR3 DNA reads TGCGCCAGCAGCCAAGATCGCCGTGTTCGGACACTAGAAGCTTTCTTT.

The chain employs TRBV7-2 and TRBJ2-1; possibly TRBD1 for D (5 bases). V was clipped by 5 bases and J by 8 bases, with 13 bases between them. Germline V gene lookup returns CDR1 SGHTA and CDR2 FQGNSA. CDR3 length equals 13 residues. CDR3 residues: CASSQGVLDEQFF. CDR3 in DNA: TGTGCCAGCAGCCAGGGTGTGTTAGATGAGCAGTTCTTC. The variable domain in full, completed from reference TRBV7-2 and TRBJ2-1, reads GAGVSQSPSNKVTEKGKDVELRCDPISGHTALYWYRQSLGQGLEFLIYFQGNSAPDKSGLPSDRFSAERTGGSVSTLTIQRTQQEDSAVYLCASSQGVLDEQFFGPGTRLTVL.

The rearrangement uses TRBV7-9 and TRBJ2-5; 8 nucleotides agree with TRBD2. V shed 8 bases and J 5 bases; nucleotides not matched to a gene: 4. This CDR3 has 12 residues. Germline CDR1 and CDR2: SEHNR and FQNEAQ (reference sequence). Here the CDR3 DNA reads TGTGCCAGCGCCCGGGGGGGGGAGACCCAGTACTTC. Translated, it gives CASARGGETQYF.

The sample holds a few counts of this clonotype. The J gene is TRBJ2-5, the V gene TRBV19, with 9 bases lining up with TRBD2. Germline-derived CDR1 and CDR2 are LNHDA and SQIVND (reference sequence). CDR3 size: 15 residues. J gave up 2 bases and V 5 bases, and 6 bases lay outside the gene matches. The CDR3 is CASSPAAGGQETQYF. The CDR3 DNA is TGTGCCAGTAGTCCCGCAGCGGGGGGTCAAGAGACCCAGTACTTC.

This clonotype turned up a few times. The chain recombines TRBV6-6 with TRBJ2-5, with D possibly TRBD1 on 5 matching bases. The CDR3 extends over 13 amino acids. The ends were cut back, 6 bases at V and 5 bases at J, with 13 bases in the middle. Germline loops: CDR1 MNHNY, CDR2 SVGAGI (reference sequence). CDR3 in amino acids: CASRLTGAETQYF. DNA of the CDR3: TGTGCCAGCAGACTTACAGGCGCGGAGACCCAGTACTTC.

The J gene is TRBJ2-2, the V gene TRBV6-2 or TRBV6-3; TRBD2 might be the D (5 bases). CDR1 is MNHEY and CDR2 is SVGEGT in the germline V gene. The CDR3 extends over 12 amino acids. V gave up 5 bases and J gave up 7 bases, with 8 bases separating them. CDR3 protein: CASSRRDGELFF. Here the CDR3 DNA reads TGTGCCAGCAGTCGACGGGACGGGGAGCTGTTTTTT.

This clonotype was counted between two and nine times. This chain joins TRBV29-1 and TRBJ1-3; TRBD1 might be the D (5 bases). The V gene lost 7 bases and the J gene lost 0 bases, with 7 bases spanning the gap. Germline values: CDR1 SQVTM, CDR2 ANQGSEA. CDR3 length: 12 residues. The DNA for the CDR3 is TGCAGCGCCGGGGGCTCTGGAAACACCATATATTTT. Translation gives CSAGGSGNTIYF.

In its sample, this clonotype was seen a few times. The chain joins TRBV29-1 to TRBJ1-2; TRBD1 matches 8 bases. V shed 7 bases and J 6 bases; nucleotides not matched to a gene: 10. CDR3 length: 13 residues. CDR1 is SQVTM and CDR2 is ANQGSEA in the germline V gene. DNA for the CDR3: TGCAGCGGAAAATCCGGACAGGGCGATGGCTACACCTTC. This gives the protein CSGKSGQGDGYTF.

V gene TRBV9 combines with J gene TRBJ1-2, with D possibly TRBD1 on 6 matching bases. V lost 5 bases and J lost 7, with 18 bases in between. Germline CDR1 and CDR2: SGDLS and YYNGEE. This CDR3 spans 14 amino acids. The DNA for the CDR3 is TGTGCCAGCAGGGACGAAACAGGGATGGGTGGCTACACCTTC. Protein sequence: CASRDETGMGGYTF.

This chain links TRBV7-2 with TRBJ2-7, with D tentatively TRBD1 or TRBD2 (6 bases each). The length of the CDR3 is 15 residues. Trimming left V 2 bases short and J 0 bases short, with 11 bases between. Germline-derived CDR1 and CDR2 are SGHTA and FQGNSA. CDR3 region: CASSLLGGSSYEQYF. In DNA form, the CDR3 reads TGTGCCAGCAGCTTACTGGGGGGCAGCTCCTACGAGCAGTACTTC. Based on the CDR3 plus reference TRBV7-2 and TRBJ2-7, the full variable domain is GAGVSQSPSNKVTEKGKDVELRCDPISGHTALYWYRQSLGQGLEFLIYFQGNSAPDKSGLPSDRFSAERTGGSVSTLTIQRTQQEDSAVYLCASSLLGGSSYEQYFGPGTRLTVT.

This clonotype was seen a few times. The chain joins TRBV19 to TRBJ1-1; D possibly corresponds to TRBD1 (5 bases). The ends were cut back, 5 bases at V and 13 bases at J, with 23 bases in the middle. Germline V gene lookup returns CDR1 LNHDA and CDR2 SQIVND (reference sequence). The CDR3 runs 14 residues. As DNA, the CDR3 is TGTGCCAGTAGTTCCGACAGTAGATTCTCTTTCGGTTTCTTT. This encodes CASSSDSRFSFGFF.

This clonotype was seen a few times. The V call is TRBV19, the J call TRBJ1-5, with TRBD1 matching over 8 bases. CDR1 is LNHDA, CDR2 SQIVND, per germline (reference sequence). This CDR3 has 14 amino acids. Trimming cost V 5 bases and J 7 bases; bases outside gene matches: 7. The CDR3 spells CASSSQGARQPQHF. Here the CDR3 DNA reads TGTGCCAGTAGTTCGCAGGGGGCGCGACAGCCCCAGCATTTT.

The J gene is TRBJ2-2, the V gene TRBV2; D possibly corresponds to TRBD1 (5 bases). Germline V lookup: CDR1 SNHLY, CDR2 FYNNEI. V was clipped by 10 bases and J by 1 base, with 10 bases between them. The CDR3 sequence is 13 residues long. CDR3 in amino acids: CATRTGNTGELFF. The CDR3 DNA follows: TGTGCCACTCGCACAGGGAACACCGGGGAGCTGTTTTTT.

This clonotype showed up just a few times. The V gene is TRBV4-3, the J gene TRBJ1-2; D not certain. V dropped 1 base and J dropped 0 bases, with 9 bases sitting between them. The germline V gene has CDR1 LGHNA and CDR2 YSLEER. This CDR3 has 15 amino acids. The DNA for the CDR3 is TGCGCCAGCAGCCAAGGCGGGAGCGCTAACTATGGCTACACCTTC. The encoded protein is CASSQGGSANYGYTF.

There are many counts of this clonotype. This sequence joins TRBV4-2 and TRBJ2-2; D is perhaps TRBD2 (6 bases). The CDR3 has 18 amino acids. CDR1 is LGHNA and CDR2 is YNFKEQ in the germline V gene. Trimming stripped 1 base from V and 0 bases from J, with 15 bases between. The DNA for the CDR3 is TGTGCCAGCAGCCAAGGTGGACCGGGACTGACGAACACCGGGGAGCTGTTTTTT. Translation gives CASSQGGPGLTNTGELFF.

The chain couples TRBV10-2 to TRBJ2-3; no reliable D call. Germline V gene sequence: CDR1 WSHSY, CDR2 SAAADI. V gave up 0 bases and J gave up 2 bases, with 3 bases separating them. CDR3 length: 13 amino acids. The CDR3 DNA follows: TGCGCCAGCAGTGAGTCCTTCACAGATACGCAGTATTTT. Amino acids: CASSESFTDTQYF.

The chain has TRBV20-1 and TRBJ1-2; no clear D. The CDR3 runs 13 residues. Trimming left V 2 bases short and J 8 bases short, with 15 bases between. CDR1 is DFQATT and CDR2 is SNEGSKA in the germline V gene (reference sequence). The CDR3 region is CSARTRTGEGYTF. The CDR3 DNA is TGCAGTGCTAGAACCCGGACTGGAGAGGGCTACACCTTC.

The V and J genes are TRBV7-2 and TRBJ2-2; D might be TRBD1 (6 bases). Trimming shortened V by 1 base and J by 2 bases, and 8 bases separated the two germline ends. Germline loops: CDR1 SGHTA, CDR2 FQGNSA. CDR3 length: 15 amino acids. CDR3 nucleotide sequence: TGTGCCAGCAGCTTAGTACAGGGAAACACCGGGGAGCTGTTTTTT. Protein sequence: CASSLVQGNTGELFF. Filled out from reference TRBV7-2 and TRBJ2-2, the complete variable domain reads GAGVSQSPSNKVTEKGKDVELRCDPISGHTALYWYRQSLGQGLEFLIYFQGNSAPDKSGLPSDRFSAERTGGSVSTLTIQRTQQEDSAVYLCASSLVQGNTGELFFGEGSRLTVL.

CDR3 amino acids: CASSESGPETQYF. The DNA for the CDR3 is TGTGCCAGCAGTGAGTCAGGGCCTGAGACCCAGTACTTC. V gene TRBV2 combines with J gene TRBJ2-5, with TRBD1 as a possible D gene (5 bases). Germline lookup yields CDR1 SNHLY and CDR2 FYNNEI. The CDR3 spans 13 residues. The V end lost 3 bases, the J end lost 5 bases, and 10 bases lay between the germline ends.

Here the CDR3 DNA reads TGCGCCAGCAGCTTGGATTTGGCAGGGTGGGACGAGCAGTACGTC. Translating it yields CASSLDLAGWDEQYV. V usage is TRBV5-1 and J usage is TRBJ2-7, with a weak D call TRBD1 (5 bases). The germline CDR1 and CDR2 sequences are SGHRS and YFSETQ. Deletions cut 0 bases from V and 5 bases from J, with 15 bases between. This CDR3 region has 15 residues.

The rearrangement uses TRBV25-1 and TRBJ2-2; 8 nucleotides match TRBD1. The CDR3 has 14 residues. After removal of 4 bases from V and 4 bases from J, the junction contained 2 bases not matched to a gene. From germline, CDR1 is MGHDK and CDR2 SYGVNS. The CDR3 nucleotides are TGTGCCAGCAGTGGGACAGGGCGCACCGGGGAGCTGTTTTTT. Protein product: CASSGTGRTGELFF.

V and J are TRBV20-1 and TRBJ1-1; the match to TRBD1 covers 7 bases. With 1 base clipped from V and 7 bases from J, the junction kept 12 bases outside the gene matches. The CDR3 is 15 residues long. The germline V gene encodes CDR1 DFQATT and CDR2 SNEGSKA (reference sequence). For the CDR3, the DNA is TGCAGTGCTAGAGTCCCGGGAGGACAGGAACGTGAAGCTTTCTTT. It codes for CSARVPGGQEREAFF.